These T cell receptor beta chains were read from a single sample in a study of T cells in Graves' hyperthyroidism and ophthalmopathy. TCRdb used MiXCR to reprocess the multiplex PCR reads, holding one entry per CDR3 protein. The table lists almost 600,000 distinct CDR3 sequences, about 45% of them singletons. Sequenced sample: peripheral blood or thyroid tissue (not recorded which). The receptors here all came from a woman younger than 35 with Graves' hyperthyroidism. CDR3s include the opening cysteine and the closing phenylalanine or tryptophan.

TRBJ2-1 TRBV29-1 CSVESAGLGNEQFF
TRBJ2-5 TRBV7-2 CASGDRVQETQYF
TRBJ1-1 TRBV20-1 CSADRRVAGDEAFF
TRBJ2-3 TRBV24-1 CATSELTGGNTDTQYF
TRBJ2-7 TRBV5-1 CASSATGLAFKGYEQYF
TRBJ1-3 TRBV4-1 CASSQPLQGALDTIYF
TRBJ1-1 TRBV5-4 CASSSGQEEFMNTEAFF
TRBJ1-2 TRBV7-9 CASSLSTQDEYGYTF
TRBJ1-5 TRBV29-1 CSVEMGGQPQHF
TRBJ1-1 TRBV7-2 CASSLRTKGEAFF
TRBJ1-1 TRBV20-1 CSAARGRDTEAFF
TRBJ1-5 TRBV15 CATSRPPGGTQPQHF
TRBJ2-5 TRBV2 CATRAGTNQETQYF
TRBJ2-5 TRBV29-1 CSVEPGRRETQYF
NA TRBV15 CATSREKGWSYNEQFF
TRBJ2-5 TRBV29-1 CSVEDGGETQYF
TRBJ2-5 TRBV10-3 CAISEPAGGFQETQYF
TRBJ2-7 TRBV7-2 CASSLEIAGGRGEQYF
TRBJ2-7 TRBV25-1 CAIGRREGYEQYF
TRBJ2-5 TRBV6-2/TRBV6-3 CASSLLAQETQYF
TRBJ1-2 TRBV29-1 CSVSGGGNYGYTF
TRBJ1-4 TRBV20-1 CSANTGTNEKLFF
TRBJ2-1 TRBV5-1 CASSLGGPSSNEQFF
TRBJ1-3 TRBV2 CASRDPNTIYF
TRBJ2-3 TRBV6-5 CASSWGVTDTQYF
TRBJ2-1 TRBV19 CASRPLAGNNEQFF